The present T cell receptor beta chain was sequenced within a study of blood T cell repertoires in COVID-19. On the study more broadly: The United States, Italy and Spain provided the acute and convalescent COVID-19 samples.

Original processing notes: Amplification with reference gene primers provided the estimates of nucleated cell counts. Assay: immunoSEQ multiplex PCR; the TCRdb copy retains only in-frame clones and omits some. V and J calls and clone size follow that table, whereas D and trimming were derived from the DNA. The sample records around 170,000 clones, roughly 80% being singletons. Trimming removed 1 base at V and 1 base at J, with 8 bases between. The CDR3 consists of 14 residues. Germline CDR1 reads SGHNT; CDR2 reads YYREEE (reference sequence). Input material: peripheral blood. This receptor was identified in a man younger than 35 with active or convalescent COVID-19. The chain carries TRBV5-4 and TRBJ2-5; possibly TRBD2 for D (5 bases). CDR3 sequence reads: CASSLMEVQETQYF. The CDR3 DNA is TGTGCCAGCAGCTTGATGGAGGTCCAAGAGACCCAGTACTTC.